These T cell receptor beta chains were read from a single sample in a study of patients and donors after allogeneic stem cell transplantation. One entry per CDR3 protein, called by TCRdb with MiXCR from the RT-PCR reads. The repertoire consists of roughly 960,000 distinct CDR3 sequences, with over 15% occurring once and the leading ten covering around 6%. The sample comprised blood, either unsorted or a sorted T cell fraction (not recorded which). The receptors come from a human donor who was either an allogeneic HSCT recipient or a stem cell or donor lymphocyte infusion donor (not recorded which). It is not recorded whose cells these are; they may come from a transplant donor. Both conserved end residues are part of each CDR3. Fields, in order: V gene, clone size, J gene, D gene, CDR3 length, CDR3 DNA, CDR3 protein. A D gene is named only where the DNA matches it firmly. The size of a clone is reported for some rows only, either as once, few or many, or as a class for expanded clones.

>TRBV6-2/TRBV6-3|NA|TRBJ1-1|NA|15
TGTGCCAGCAGTACTGGACAGCTTAAGAACACTGAAGCTTTCTTT
CASSTGQLKNTEAFF
>TRBV6-5|NA|TRBJ2-3|NA|15
TGTGCCAGCAGTTACGGGGGGACTAGCACAGATACGCAGTATTTT
CASSYGGTSTDTQYF
>TRBV12-3/TRBV12-4|many|TRBJ2-1|NA|11
TGTGCCAGCACCCTACTAGATTTCGTGTTCTTC
CASTLLDFVFF
>TRBV12-3/TRBV12-4|few|TRBJ1-1|NA|15
TGTGCCAGCAGTTCGGGACACCCGTTGAACACTGAAGCTTTCTTT
CASSSGHPLNTEAFF
>TRBV5-1|NA|TRBJ2-3|NA|14
TGCGCCAGCAACCCGGACGGGGGTTATGATACGCAGTATTTT
CASNPDGGYDTQYF
>TRBV9|NA|TRBJ2-7|NA|13
TGTGCCAGCAGCGTACTTTCGACGGACGAGCAGTACTTC
CASSVLSTDEQYF
>TRBV25-1|NA|TRBJ2-1|NA|13
TGTGCCAGCGAGGATTATGGGGGCAATGAGCAGTTCTTC
CASEDYGGNEQFF
>TRBV7-8|NA|TRBJ1-5|NA|15
TGTGCCAGTGACGACGGAGGTCATGGCAATCAGCCCCAGCATTTT
CASDDGGHGNQPQHF
>TRBV5-1|few|TRBJ2-1|NA|19
TGCGCCAGCAGCTTGAACAGGCGTGGCGGAGTAGGGTCCTACAATGAGCAGTTCTTC
CASSLNRRGGVGSYNEQFF
>TRBV4-3|NA|TRBJ1-5|NA|15
TGCGCCAGCAGCCAAGATAGGGGGGCAAGGCAGCCCCAGCATTTT
CASSQDRGARQPQHF
>TRBV10-3|NA|TRBJ2-7|TRBD1|14
TGTGCCATCAGTCTAGGGACAGGGGGCGGCGAGCAGTACTTC
CAISLGTGGGEQYF
>TRBV5-1|few|TRBJ2-7|TRBD1|19
TGCGCCAGCAGCTTGGATGGAGGTAGAGGACAGGGAATAGGGTACGAGCAGTACTTC
CASSLDGGRGQGIGYEQYF
>TRBV7-3|NA|TRBJ2-3|TRBD2|18
TGTGCCAGCAGCTTACTCGGGACTAGCGGGGGACTCACAGATACGCAGTATTTT
CASSLLGTSGGLTDTQYF
>TRBV11-2|few|TRBJ1-3|NA|18
TGTGCCAGCAGCCTGGGTCCAACAGGAGTAGGCTCTGGAAACACCATATATTTT
CASSLGPTGVGSGNTIYF
>TRBV6-2/TRBV6-3|NA|TRBJ2-3|NA|16
TGTGCCAGCAGCAAAGGACTCGTGGGTGGCACAGATACGCAGTATTTT
CASSKGLVGGTDTQYF
>TRBV12-3/TRBV12-4|few|TRBJ1-2|NA|13
TGTGCCAGCAGTTATGGCAGGGCCCATGGCTACACCTTC
CASSYGRAHGYTF
>TRBV11-2|few|TRBJ1-1|NA|16
TGTGCCAGCAGCTCCAACCCGGTCTCTGGGGGCACTGAAGCTTTCTTT
CASSSNPVSGGTEAFF
>TRBV24-1|NA|TRBJ2-1|TRBD1|16
TGTGCCACCAGTGATTTGTCGAGACAGGGTTCGGATGAGCAGTTCTTC
CATSDLSRQGSDEQFF
>TRBV20-1|once|TRBJ2-3|TRBD2|16
TGCAGTGCTAGAGATTTCGCGACTAGCGGGAGAAATACGCAGTATTTT
CSARDFATSGRNTQYF